The T cell receptor beta chain described here comes from a study of T-cell reconstitution after alpha-beta-depleted transplantation in children. Study-wide results and caveats: At around two months after transplant, the alpha-beta T cells were reportedly derived from several hundred expanded clones that came from non-depleted graft cells.

During its preparation, the TCRbeta library received unique molecular identifiers. One entry per CDR3 protein, called by TCRdb with MiXCR from the PCR reads. Among fewer than 250,000 distinct CDR3 sequences listed, 7.5% to 9.5% were seen once. This CDR3 region has 12 residues. The V end lost 4 bases, the J end lost 7 bases, and 11 bases lay between the germline ends. Germline loops: CDR1 PRHDT, CDR2 FYEKMQ (reference sequence). This clonotype was observed at least ten times. Antigen unknown. The receptor's source is a male patient younger than 18 who had a stem cell transplant for acute lymphoblastic leukemia, so the T cells may come from the graft donor. This specimen consisted of PBMCs, mostly from graft donor cells, obtained 180 days after TCRalphabeta/CD19-depleted stem cell transplant. The chain recombines TRBV13 with TRBJ2-7; D might be TRBD1 or TRBD2, each matching 5 bases. In DNA form, the CDR3 reads TGTGCCAGCAGCTCGGGACCCACAGAGCAGTACTTC. Protein: CASSSGPTEQYF.